Listed here are 27 T cell receptor beta chains from one sample, sequenced in a study of shared clonotypes between healthy human individuals. Repertoires were generated with immunoSEQ multiplex PCR, while TCRdb's copy carries only in-frame clones and drops some. The table has over a million clones, 75% to 85% seen once. The sequencing input was memory CD4+ T cells from PBMCs. Subset indicated: CD45RA-negative fraction. These receptors all stem from a man younger than 35 in good health. Some clones in this sample may be carry-over from other donors' samples.

This clone was detected only a few times. The rearrangement links TRBV5-4 to TRBJ2-7; possibly TRBD2 for D (6 bases). The V and J ends lost 2 bases and 5 bases respectively, with 17 bases between them. CDR3 length: 15 residues. CDR1 and CDR2 from the germline V gene are SGHNT and YYREEE (reference sequence). The CDR3 is CASSFASGRGHEQYF. The CDR3 DNA follows: TGTGCCAGCAGCTTTGCGTCCGGGAGAGGCCACGAGCAGTACTTC.

The rearrangement joins TRBV30 to TRBJ2-7, with 12 bases fitting TRBD2. The CDR3 is 19 amino acids. The V and J ends lost 0 bases and 3 bases, in that order; junction bases with no gene match: 15. Germline V gives CDR1 GTSNPN, CDR2 SVGIG (reference sequence). This CDR3 is CAWSVRTSGTRWRLYEQYF. CDR3 coding DNA: TGTGCCTGGAGTGTACGGACTAGCGGGACCCGCTGGAGGCTCTACGAGCAGTACTTC.

The CDR3 DNA reads TGTGCCAGCAGTGAAGAACAGGGGGCGTACGAGCAGTACTTC. Translation gives CASSEEQGAYEQYF. This chain connects TRBV2 to TRBJ2-7; 9 nucleotides agree with TRBD1. CDR1 SNHLY and CDR2 FYNNEI come from the germline V gene. The CDR3 has 14 amino acids. With 1 base clipped from V and 4 bases from J, the junction kept 2 bases outside the gene matches.

V gene TRBV5-4 combines with J gene TRBJ2-1, with a tentative D call TRBD2 (6 bases). Trimming took 5 bases from V and 9 from J, leaving 27 bases between them. CDR3 size: 17 residues. From germline, CDR1 is SGHNT and CDR2 YYREEE (reference sequence). The DNA for the CDR3 is TGTGCCAGCAGTTCGGGCGTAGGGACTCAATTCTATGCTGAGCAGTTCTTC. This translates into CASSSGVGTQFYAEQFF.

J is TRBJ1-1 and V is TRBV28; D is undetermined. V was shortened by 6 bases and J by 5 bases, with 13 bases between the two germline ends. CDR3 length: 13 amino acids. Germline values: CDR1 MDHEN, CDR2 SYDVKM. The CDR3 sequence is CASSRPLRTEAFF. For the CDR3, the DNA is TGTGCCAGCAGCCGCCCCCTTAGAACTGAAGCTTTCTTT.

The genes are TRBV28 and TRBJ1-3; D might be TRBD1 (5 bases). The CDR3 length is 17 residues. CDR1 is MDHEN, CDR2 SYDVKM, per germline. Between the trimmed V and J ends, which lost 8 bases and 0 bases, there was a span of 20 bases. The CDR3 region is CASGGMAGIISGNTIYF. The CDR3 DNA reads as TGTGCCAGCGGTGGGATGGCAGGGATCATCTCTGGAAACACCATATATTTT.

The DNA for the CDR3 is TGTGCCAGCAGATTAGCGGGAGCTGCGGAGCAGTTCTTC. Protein sequence: CASRLAGAAEQFF. The chain has TRBV6-5 and TRBJ2-1; 9 bases line up with TRBD2. V lost 6 bases and J lost 10; bases outside the gene matches: 7. CDR3 length: 13 residues. Germline assignment: CDR1 MNHEY and CDR2 SVGAGI.

J is TRBJ2-1 and V is TRBV29-1, with 8 bases fitting TRBD1. The CDR3 totals 14 residues. With 4 bases clipped from V and 9 bases from J, the junction kept 11 bases outside the gene matches. Per germline, CDR1 SQVTM and CDR2 ANQGSEA. The CDR3 here is CSVGQGIMFGEQFF. For the CDR3, the DNA is TGCAGCGTTGGACAGGGGATTATGTTCGGTGAGCAGTTCTTC.

The chain links TRBV2 to TRBJ1-2; 7 bases line up with TRBD1. Germline V gives CDR1 SNHLY, CDR2 FYNNEI. J was trimmed by 5 bases and V by 7 bases; bases with no gene match: 1. The CDR3 runs 11 residues. In nucleotides, the CDR3 is TGTGCCAGCACGGGACAGTATGGCTACACCTTC. This gives the protein CASTGQYGYTF.

The chain is built from TRBV4-1 and TRBJ2-2; the D gene is possibly TRBD2 (5 bases). This CDR3 is 16 amino acids long. V dropped 10 bases and J dropped 3 bases, with 21 bases sitting between them. In germline, CDR1 is MGHRA, CDR2 YSYEKL. CDR3 loop: CATGVAWVEDTGELFF. In DNA form, the CDR3 reads TGCGCCACCGGGGTGGCTTGGGTCGAGGACACCGGGGAGCTGTTTTTT.

Comments on this clone: Different DNA sequences within this sample yield the same CDR3. V gene TRBV20-1 combines with J gene TRBJ2-5; no reliable D call. Deletions cut 3 bases from V and 3 bases from J, with 5 bases between. The germline gives CDR1 DFQATT, CDR2 SNEGSKA (reference sequence). The CDR3 sequence is 11 residues long. CDR3 residues: CSARPEETQYF. Written as DNA, the CDR3 is TGCAGTGCTAGGCCAGAAGAGACCCAGTACTTC.

A few counts support this clone. The gene calls are TRBV7-2 and TRBJ2-7, with 7 bases fitting TRBD1. CDR3 length: 16 residues. V lost 2 bases to trimming and J lost 0 bases; unmatched junction nucleotides: 7. Per germline, CDR1 SGHTA and CDR2 FQGNSA. As DNA, the CDR3 is TGTGCCAGCAGCTTAAAATCCGGGACAGCCTCCTACGAGCAGTACTTC. Translating gives CASSLKSGTASYEQYF.

The chain has TRBV10-3 and TRBJ1-6; D is unresolved. The CDR3 length is 13 residues. The ends were cut back, 8 bases at V and 0 bases at J, with 5 bases in the middle. In germline, CDR1 is ENHRY, CDR2 SYGVKD. The CDR3 region is CAIASSYNSPLHF. The CDR3 DNA sequence: TGTGCCATCGCGAGCTCCTATAATTCACCCCTCCACTTT.

V usage is TRBV14 and J usage is TRBJ1-5; weak D call: TRBD1 (6 bases). Trimming removed 10 bases at V and 1 base at J, with 14 bases between. The CDR3 runs 14 residues. The germline CDR1 and CDR2 sequences are SGHDN and FVKESK. The CDR3 DNA sequence: TGTGCCATTACAGGGCCAACAAGCAATCAGCCCCAGCATTTT. Amino acids: CAITGPTSNQPQHF. The whole variable domain, remainder taken from reference TRBV14 and TRBJ1-5, is EAGVTQFPSHSVIEKGQTVTLRCDPISGHDNLYWYRRVMGKEIKFLLHFVKESKQDESGMPNNRFLAERTGGTYSTLKVQPAELEDSGVYFCAITGPTSNQPQHFGDGTRLSIL.

V usage is TRBV10-3 and J usage is TRBJ2-5; 7 positions match TRBD2. From germline, CDR1 is ENHRY and CDR2 SYGVKD. This CDR3 comprises 15 residues. With V trimmed by 0 bases and J by 4 bases, 5 bases remained unmatched. The CDR3 bases are TGTGCCATCAGTGAGTCTCGCGGGAGCGGAGAGACCCAGTACTTC. This gives the protein CAISESRGSGETQYF.

In regard to this clone: A much larger clone is a single base away; this may be a read error. Other nucleotide sequences in the sample specify the same CDR3. The chain carries TRBV4-2 and TRBJ2-2; D is possibly TRBD1 (5 bases). The V and J ends lost 3 bases and 2 bases respectively, with 13 bases between them. This CDR3 has 16 amino acids. CDR1 is LGHNA, CDR2 YNFKEQ, per germline. As DNA, the CDR3 is TGTGCCAGCAGCCATCCAGGGCGTGGAAACACCGGGGAGCTGTTTTTT. Translated: CASSHPGRGNTGELFF.

J is TRBJ1-4 and V is TRBV19; 7 bases align to TRBD1. CDR3 length: 15 amino acids. The V segment lost 7 bases and the J segment 3 bases; nucleotides outside the gene matches: 8. The germline V gene encodes CDR1 LNHDA and CDR2 SQIVND (reference sequence). The CDR3 nucleotides are TGTGCCAGTAAGGCAGGGGGTGAGGCTAATGAAAAACTGTTTTTT. Its translation: CASKAGGEANEKLFF.

The chain is built from TRBV11-2 and TRBJ2-6; 8 bases map to TRBD1. The V and J ends lost 0 bases and 3 bases, in that order; junction bases with no gene match: 7. The CDR3 contains 18 residues. Germline V lookup: CDR1 SGHAT, CDR2 FQNNGV. CDR3 nucleotide sequence: TGTGCCAGCAGCTTAGACGGCAGGGGGCGCGTTGGGGCCAACGTCCTGACTTTC. Amino acids: CASSLDGRGRVGANVLTF.

V and J are TRBV7-9 and TRBJ1-1, with 9 bases lining up with TRBD1. Trimming at V came to 0 bases and at J to 1 base, leaving 3 bases not matched to a gene. The CDR3 consists of 16 residues. Germline CDR1 reads SEHNR; CDR2 reads FQNEAQ (reference sequence). The CDR3 DNA follows: TGTGCCAGCAGCTTAGCTGGGACAGGGAGGAACACTGAAGCTTTCTTT. Translating it yields CASSLAGTGRNTEAFF.

This clone was recorded only once. The chain joins TRBV7-6 to TRBJ1-1, with D maybe TRBD1 (5 bases). V was trimmed by 2 bases and J by 3 bases, leaving 13 bases between them. The CDR3 runs 15 residues. Germline V CDR1 and CDR2: SGHVS, FNYEAQ. CDR3: CASSLRGVGDTEAFF. CDR3 sequence (DNA): TGTGCCAGCAGCTTAAGGGGAGTTGGGGACACTGAAGCTTTCTTT.

The chain uses TRBV7-2 and TRBJ2-1; D is possibly TRBD1 (5 bases). Germline-derived CDR1 and CDR2 are SGHTA and FQGNSA. With 5 bases removed from V and 0 bases from J, the gap between germline ends came to 17 bases. This CDR3 has 17 amino acids. CDR3 in amino acids: CASSPGGAESSYNEQFF. The DNA of the CDR3 is TGTGCCAGCAGCCCGGGTGGGGCTGAGAGCTCCTACAATGAGCAGTTCTTC. The variable domain in full, with the rest retrieved from reference TRBV7-2 and TRBJ2-1, is GAGVSQSPSNKVTEKGKDVELRCDPISGHTALYWYRQSLGQGLEFLIYFQGNSAPDKSGLPSDRFSAERTGGSVSTLTIQRTQQEDSAVYLCASSPGGAESSYNEQFFGPGTRLTVL.

V and J are TRBV29-1 and TRBJ1-1, with D hard to call. The CDR3 spans 13 residues. Germline V lookup: CDR1 SQVTM, CDR2 ANQGSEA. V dropped 3 bases and J dropped 1 base, with 9 bases sitting between them. CDR3 coding DNA: TGCAGCGTTGACCGTCACCAGAACACTGAAGCTTTCTTT. Amino acid sequence: CSVDRHQNTEAFF.

About this clone itself: The sample carries other DNA sequences with the same CDR3. The CDR3, as DNA: TGTGCCAGCAGCCGGGACAGACCCTACGAGCAGTACTTC. Protein sequence: CASSRDRPYEQYF. V and J are TRBV11-1 and TRBJ2-7, with TRBD1 identical over 7 bases. J was trimmed by 2 bases and V by 5 bases; bases with no gene match: 3. The CDR3 is made up of 13 amino acids. Germline V gene lookup returns CDR1 SGHAT and CDR2 FQDESV (reference sequence).

CDR3 in DNA: TGCGCCAGCAGCCCCGGGACAGGGAGCAATCAGCCCCAGCATTTT. This gives the protein CASSPGTGSNQPQHF. The chain combines TRBV5-1 with TRBJ1-5; 9 bases map to TRBD1. The CDR3 is 15 amino acids. J gave up 1 base and V 4 bases, and 3 bases lay outside the gene matches. The germline CDR1 and CDR2 sequences are SGHRS and YFSETQ. Full variable domain (missing parts from reference TRBV5-1 and TRBJ1-5): KAGVTQTPRYLIKTRGQQVTLSCSPISGHRSVSWYQQTPGQGLQFLFEYFSETQRNKGNFPGRFSGRQFSNSRSEMNVSTLELGDSALYLCASSPGTGSNQPQHFGDGTRLSIL.

The chain links TRBV30 to TRBJ2-2, with D hard to call. With 4 bases removed from V and 4 bases from J, the gap between germline ends came to 16 bases. The CDR3 has 15 residues. Looked up from germline, CDR1 is GTSNPN and CDR2 is SVGIG (reference sequence). CDR3 DNA sequence: TGTGCCTGGACCATTGAACTGGCATTCACCGGGGAGCTGTTTTTT. Its translation is CAWTIELAFTGELFF.

This clone has a handful of counts. The chain joins TRBV2 to TRBJ1-1; the D gene is possibly TRBD1 (5 bases). The germline V and J ends were trimmed by 6 bases and 5 bases, with 13 bases remaining between them. The V gene's germline CDR1 is SNHLY and CDR2 FYNNEI. The CDR3 loop spans 13 amino acids. The CDR3 here is CASSGGGWTEAFF. The DNA for the CDR3 is TGTGCCAGCAGCGGTGGGGGTTGGACTGAAGCTTTCTTT. The entire variable domain, with the rest obtained from reference TRBV2 and TRBJ1-1, is as follows: EPEVTQTPSHQVTQMGQEVILRCVPISNHLYFYWYRQILGQKVEFLVSFYNNEISEKSEIFDDQFSVERPDGSNFTLKIRSTKLEDSAMYFCASSGGGWTEAFFGQGTRLTVV.

The chain has TRBV28 and TRBJ1-1; unclear D gene. The CDR3 is 14 residues long. From germline, CDR1 is MDHEN and CDR2 SYDVKM. The V end lost 4 bases, the J end lost 3 bases, and 12 bases lay between the germline ends. The CDR3 region has the DNA TGTGCCAGCAGTTCCTCCGGCCGCGACACTGAAGCTTTCTTT. Protein sequence: CASSSSGRDTEAFF.